These T cell receptor beta chains were read from a single sample in a study of CD8+CD57+ T cells in acquired aplastic anemia. Via MiXCR, TCRdb re-called the reads, giving one row per CDR3 protein. The sample consists of 200,000 or so distinct CDR3 sequences, 64% of them appearing once. Sequenced material: sorted CD4+, CD8+, or CD8+CD57+ T cells (not recorded which) from PBMCs. The receptor source for this set is a human donor with severe aplastic anemia or a healthy control (not recorded which). Both conserved end residues are part of each CDR3. The D gene is left open where the match is weak. For some rows the clone size is stated as once, few or many, or as a class when expanded; others skip it.

d_call: TRBD1
clone_size: many
j_call: TRBJ2-7
v_call: TRBV29-1
cdr3_aa: CSATGALGEQYF
cdr3_nt: TGCAGCGCGACAGGGGCCCTGGGAGAGCAGTACTTC

d_call: TRBD1
clone_size: once
j_call: TRBJ1-2
v_call: TRBV9
cdr3_aa: CASSVDRGTRGYTF
cdr3_nt: TGTGCCAGCAGCGTGGACAGGGGAACTCGAGGCTACACCTTC

d_call: NA
clone_size: NA
j_call: TRBJ1-1
v_call: TRBV20-1
cdr3_aa: CSASYRDVVNTEAFF
cdr3_nt: TGCAGTGCTAGTTACAGGGACGTAGTCAACACTGAAGCTTTCTTT

d_call: TRBD2
clone_size: NA
j_call: TRBJ2-3
v_call: TRBV25-1
cdr3_aa: CASSVSLGLAGPPDTQYF
cdr3_nt: TGTGCCAGCAGTGTATCCCTGGGACTAGCGGGTCCCCCAGATACGCAGTATTTT

d_call: NA
clone_size: few
j_call: TRBJ2-7
v_call: TRBV28
cdr3_aa: CASSPMVPYEQYF
cdr3_nt: TGTGCCAGCAGTCCCATGGTACCCTACGAGCAGTACTTC

d_call: NA
clone_size: NA
j_call: TRBJ1-2
v_call: TRBV11-1
cdr3_aa: CASSLGLDYTF
cdr3_nt: TGTGCCAGCAGTTTGGGTCTAGACTACACCTTC

d_call: NA
clone_size: NA
j_call: TRBJ2-5
v_call: TRBV9
cdr3_aa: CASSPERFEREETQYF
cdr3_nt: TGTGCCAGCAGCCCCGAACGTTTTGAGCGGGAAGAGACCCAGTACTTC

d_call: NA
clone_size: many
j_call: TRBJ1-5
v_call: TRBV12-3/TRBV12-4
cdr3_aa: CASSLRQYGSNQPQHF
cdr3_nt: TGTGCCAGCAGTTTGAGACAGTACGGGAGCAATCAGCCCCAGCATTTT

d_call: TRBD2
clone_size: many
j_call: TRBJ2-1
v_call: TRBV7-9
cdr3_aa: CASSPRMGSGGAYEQFF
cdr3_nt: TGTGCCAGCAGCCCCCGGATGGGTAGCGGGGGGGCCTATGAGCAGTTCTTC

d_call: NA
clone_size: NA
j_call: TRBJ1-1
v_call: TRBV7-8
cdr3_aa: CASSLGVATEAFF
cdr3_nt: TGTGCCAGCAGCTTAGGGGTGGCCACTGAAGCTTTCTTT

d_call: NA
clone_size: NA
j_call: TRBJ2-7
v_call: TRBV5-1
cdr3_aa: CASSWAGLENEQYF
cdr3_nt: TGCGCCAGCAGCTGGGCAGGGCTTGAAAACGAGCAGTACTTC

d_call: TRBD1
clone_size: NA
j_call: TRBJ2-7
v_call: TRBV7-8
cdr3_aa: CASSSPGQGAFEQYF
cdr3_nt: TGTGCCAGCAGCTCGCCGGGACAGGGGGCGTTCGAGCAGTACTTC

d_call: NA
clone_size: many
j_call: TRBJ2-5
v_call: TRBV7-9
cdr3_aa: CASSSDSGETQYF
cdr3_nt: TGTGCCAGCAGCTCAGATTCAGGGGAGACCCAGTACTTC

d_call: TRBD2
clone_size: NA
j_call: TRBJ2-1
v_call: TRBV7-3
cdr3_aa: CASSRGRGGRNEQFF
cdr3_nt: TGTGCCAGCAGCCGGGGGCGGGGGGGCCGGAATGAGCAGTTCTTC

d_call: NA
clone_size: NA
j_call: TRBJ1-2
v_call: TRBV19
cdr3_aa: CASRRADPSYGYTF
cdr3_nt: TGTGCCAGTAGAAGGGCTGATCCGTCCTATGGCTACACCTTC

d_call: NA
clone_size: many
j_call: TRBJ1-5
v_call: TRBV15
cdr3_aa: CATSRRASNQPQHF
cdr3_nt: TGTGCCACCAGCAGACGGGCTAGCAATCAGCCCCAGCATTTT

d_call: TRBD1
clone_size: once
j_call: TRBJ1-6
v_call: TRBV7-9
cdr3_aa: CASGTGDNSPLHF
cdr3_nt: TGTGCCAGCGGGACAGGGGATAATTCACCCCTCCACTTT

d_call: NA
clone_size: many
j_call: TRBJ1-4
v_call: TRBV12-3/TRBV12-4
cdr3_aa: CASSLAGVGNEKLFF
cdr3_nt: TGTGCCAGCAGTTTAGCGGGGGTCGGTAATGAAAAACTGTTTTTT

d_call: TRBD2
clone_size: NA
j_call: TRBJ2-2
v_call: TRBV5-6
cdr3_aa: CASSLQEREGTGELFF
cdr3_nt: TGTGCCAGCAGCTTACAAGAAAGGGAGGGTACCGGGGAGCTGTTTTTT

d_call: NA
clone_size: many
j_call: TRBJ1-6
v_call: TRBV13
cdr3_aa: CASSLGFGANVYNSPLHF
cdr3_nt: TGTGCCAGCAGCTTAGGGTTCGGGGCGAACGTCTATAATTCACCCCTCCACTTT

d_call: NA
clone_size: NA
j_call: TRBJ2-7
v_call: TRBV20-1
cdr3_aa: CSARALRNSHYEQYF
cdr3_nt: TGCAGTGCTAGAGCCTTGCGGAACAGCCACTACGAGCAGTACTTC

d_call: NA
clone_size: NA
j_call: TRBJ2-7
v_call: TRBV5-1
cdr3_aa: CASSLEVGRVYEQYF
cdr3_nt: TGCGCCAGCAGCTTGGAGGTGGGGCGCGTCTACGAGCAGTACTTC

d_call: NA
clone_size: NA
j_call: TRBJ2-7
v_call: TRBV5-1
cdr3_aa: CASSLGAREQYF
cdr3_nt: TGCGCCAGCAGCTTGGGGGCCCGGGAGCAGTACTTC

d_call: TRBD1
clone_size: NA
j_call: TRBJ1-1
v_call: TRBV19
cdr3_aa: CASSAGTDINTEAFF
cdr3_nt: TGTGCCAGTAGCGCCGGGACAGACATCAACACTGAAGCTTTCTTT

d_call: NA
clone_size: NA
j_call: TRBJ2-7
v_call: TRBV4-2
cdr3_aa: CASSGAESGPSYEQYF
cdr3_nt: TGTGCCTCGTCGGGGGCGGAATCCGGTCCCTCCTACGAGCAGTACTTC

d_call: NA
clone_size: many
j_call: TRBJ2-7
v_call: TRBV3-1
cdr3_aa: CASSQGFGESSYEQYF
cdr3_nt: TGTGCCAGCAGCCAAGGTTTTGGGGAGAGCTCCTACGAGCAGTACTTC

d_call: NA
clone_size: few
j_call: TRBJ2-5
v_call: TRBV10-3
cdr3_aa: CAASPGAETQYF
cdr3_nt: TGTGCCGCATCGCCAGGGGCAGAGACCCAGTACTTC

d_call: TRBD2
clone_size: few
j_call: TRBJ2-1
v_call: TRBV9
cdr3_aa: CASSSGLAVYNEQFF
cdr3_nt: TGTGCCAGCAGCTCCGGACTAGCGGTGTACAATGAGCAGTTCTTC

d_call: TRBD2
clone_size: NA
j_call: TRBJ2-1
v_call: TRBV7-9
cdr3_aa: CASSFSSGGARWPEQFF
cdr3_nt: TGTGCCAGCAGCTTTTCGAGCGGGGGGGCCCGGTGGCCTGAGCAGTTCTTC

d_call: TRBD1
clone_size: NA
j_call: TRBJ1-2
v_call: TRBV6-2/TRBV6-3
cdr3_aa: CASSYGTDSGYGYTF
cdr3_nt: TGTGCCAGCAGCTATGGGACAGACTCAGGCTATGGCTACACCTTC

d_call: NA
clone_size: NA
j_call: TRBJ2-7
v_call: TRBV5-5
cdr3_aa: CASSLVGGAISYEQYF
cdr3_nt: TGTGCCAGCAGCTTGGTGGGGGGCGCCATCTCCTACGAGCAGTACTTC

d_call: TRBD2
clone_size: NA
j_call: TRBJ2-7
v_call: TRBV5-4
cdr3_aa: CASSLVAAGAEQYF
cdr3_nt: TGTGCCAGCAGCTTGGTGGCAGCGGGGGCCGAGCAGTACTTC

d_call: NA
clone_size: few
j_call: TRBJ2-5
v_call: TRBV15
cdr3_aa: CATSSLETQYF
cdr3_nt: TGTGCCACCAGCAGCTTAGAGACCCAGTACTTC

d_call: NA
clone_size: NA
j_call: TRBJ2-7
v_call: TRBV19
cdr3_aa: CASRFAQGRTYEQYF
cdr3_nt: TGTGCCAGTAGATTTGCCCAGGGCAGGACCTACGAGCAGTACTTC

d_call: TRBD1
clone_size: NA
j_call: TRBJ1-4
v_call: TRBV9
cdr3_aa: CASSVTTGMEEKLFF
cdr3_nt: TGTGCCAGCAGCGTCACGACAGGGATGGAAGAAAAACTGTTTTTT

d_call: NA
clone_size: NA
j_call: TRBJ2-7
v_call: TRBV12-3/TRBV12-4
cdr3_aa: CASSFGITTSYEQYF
cdr3_nt: TGTGCCAGCAGTTTTGGGATTACGACCTCCTACGAGCAGTACTTC

d_call: NA
clone_size: NA
j_call: TRBJ2-3
v_call: TRBV7-9
cdr3_aa: CASSHGLDVGDTQYF
cdr3_nt: TGTGCCAGCAGCCACGGACTCGACGTTGGAGATACGCAGTATTTT

d_call: TRBD1
clone_size: NA
j_call: TRBJ1-4
v_call: TRBV2
cdr3_aa: CAVRQGATRNEKLFF
cdr3_nt: TGTGCCGTAAGACAGGGTGCGACTAGGAATGAAAAACTGTTTTTT

d_call: NA
clone_size: NA
j_call: TRBJ2-7
v_call: TRBV15
cdr3_aa: CATSRGTGTNNYEQYF
cdr3_nt: TGTGCCACCAGCAGAGGAACCGGGACAAATAACTACGAGCAGTACTTC

d_call: NA
clone_size: NA
j_call: TRBJ2-7
v_call: TRBV6-5
cdr3_aa: CAPRQSFSYEQYF
cdr3_nt: TGTGCCCCCCGACAGAGCTTCTCCTACGAGCAGTACTTC

d_call: NA
clone_size: NA
j_call: TRBJ1-1
v_call: TRBV20-1
cdr3_aa: CSARDFVNTEAFF
cdr3_nt: TGCAGTGCTAGAGATTTCGTGAACACTGAAGCTTTCTTT

d_call: NA
clone_size: many
j_call: TRBJ2-3
v_call: TRBV6-5
cdr3_aa: CASSYLPGTRLTDTQYF
cdr3_nt: TGTGCCAGCAGTTACTTACCCGGAACGAGGCTCACAGATACGCAGTATTTT

d_call: NA
clone_size: NA
j_call: TRBJ1-6
v_call: TRBV7-3
cdr3_aa: CASSAGQTNSPLHF
cdr3_nt: TGTGCCAGCAGCGCCGGACAGACCAATTCACCCCTCCACTTT

d_call: TRBD2
clone_size: NA
j_call: TRBJ2-2
v_call: TRBV20-1
cdr3_aa: CSARKLAGGETGELFF
cdr3_nt: TGCAGTGCCCGCAAGCTAGCGGGGGGGGAAACCGGGGAGCTGTTTTTT

d_call: NA
clone_size: many
j_call: TRBJ2-7
v_call: TRBV7-9
cdr3_aa: CASTQDSSYEQYF
cdr3_nt: TGTGCCAGCACCCAGGACAGCTCCTACGAGCAGTACTTC

d_call: NA
clone_size: NA
j_call: TRBJ1-1
v_call: TRBV7-3
cdr3_aa: CASSLALAGTNTEAFF
cdr3_nt: TGTGCCAGCAGCTTAGCCCTGGCGGGGACGAACACTGAAGCTTTCTTT

d_call: TRBD1
clone_size: NA
j_call: TRBJ1-5
v_call: TRBV2
cdr3_aa: CASSPDRVLPINQPQHF
cdr3_nt: TGTGCCAGCAGTCCGGACAGGGTTCTTCCTATCAATCAGCCCCAGCATTTT

d_call: NA
clone_size: once
j_call: TRBJ1-6
v_call: TRBV20-1
cdr3_aa: CSARDGNSPLHF
cdr3_nt: TGCAGTGCTCGGGACGGTAATTCACCCCTCCACTTT

d_call: TRBD2
clone_size: NA
j_call: TRBJ2-1
v_call: TRBV10-3
cdr3_aa: CAISPTGTSGLYEQFF
cdr3_nt: TGTGCCATCAGCCCAACCGGGACTAGCGGACTCTATGAGCAGTTCTTC

d_call: TRBD2
clone_size: few
j_call: TRBJ2-1
v_call: TRBV7-8
cdr3_aa: CASSQTSTRDNEQFF
cdr3_nt: TGTGCCAGCAGCCAGACTAGCACTCGAGACAATGAGCAGTTCTTC

d_call: NA
clone_size: few
j_call: TRBJ2-5
v_call: TRBV20-1
cdr3_aa: CSASAGAAQETQYF
cdr3_nt: TGCAGTGCTAGTGCCGGGGCCGCCCAAGAGACCCAGTACTTC

d_call: TRBD1
clone_size: many
j_call: TRBJ1-2
v_call: TRBV7-6
cdr3_aa: CASSPEETGGVGYTF
cdr3_nt: TGTGCCAGCAGCCCCGAGGAGACAGGGGGCGTTGGCTACACCTTC

d_call: NA
clone_size: NA
j_call: TRBJ1-6
v_call: TRBV7-2
cdr3_aa: CASSLEGYNSPPHF
cdr3_nt: TGTGCCAGCAGCTTAGAAGGGTATAATTCACCCCCCCACTTT

d_call: NA
clone_size: NA
j_call: TRBJ2-5
v_call: TRBV19
cdr3_aa: CASSMRRETQYF
cdr3_nt: TGTGCCAGTAGTATGAGGAGGGAGACCCAGTACTTC

d_call: NA
clone_size: NA
j_call: TRBJ2-7
v_call: TRBV7-6
cdr3_aa: CASSLATDGAHEQYF
cdr3_nt: TGTGCCAGCAGCTTAGCTACGGACGGGGCCCACGAGCAGTACTTC